The present entry profiles one T cell receptor (beta chain) with its context. Its recognized antigen is unknown. Within one base of it there is no much larger clone, and no base qualities were kept. This specimen belongs to a study of cytomegalovirus exposure and HLA in healthy donors listed by TCRdb under 2017. With respect to the entire study: An earlier analysis of some 550 of the donors reported about 250 Gb of sequence data and about 100 million unique TCR beta sequences from approximately 180 million T cells. The study used immunosequencing to profile the T cell repertoires of 666 subjects and linked those repertoires to cytomegalovirus serostatus. The study aimed to test whether signatures of past pathogen exposure could be identified by cataloging public T cell receptors. High-throughput TCR immunosequencing, statistical association of individual TCRs with disease status, and machine learning were combined to predict cytomegalovirus infection status. Because of strong linkage in the cohort, roughly five DR-DQ haplotypes were treated as single units for association and clustering. Among 300 to 500 genotyped donors of the cohort, an average of approximately 240,000 unique TCR beta nucleotide sequences was sequenced per donor, of which about 18% were non-productive. Among the approximately 420 genotyped donors, approximately 82% belonged to the genetic ancestry cluster associated with self-reported Caucasian donors. To study patterns of TCR occurrence, a later analysis re-analyzed previously published TCR beta repertoires from under 750 donors and added high-resolution HLA genotyping. Typing coverage varied by locus: roughly 629-640 donors for A, B, C, DRB1 and DQB1; 500 to 550 for DQA1; nearly 610 for DPA1; roughly 450 for DPB1. Class I and class II HLA loci were covered by the typing at four-digit resolution. Donor age, sex, ethnicity and CMV serostatus were compiled alongside the repertoire data. In addition to the first cohort of 666 subjects, a separate validation cohort of 120 different subjects was used. All discovery cohort repertoires had been generated using a single sequencing platform. About 280 gigabases of sequencing data and tens of millions of unique TCR sequences were included in an early release covering 550 to 800 HLA-typed donors. In the later analysis, no new phenotypic data were used to find candidate immune exposures; instead, reliance was placed on TCR beta sequences and their occurrence across donors. A later genetic analysis took genome-wide SNP genotypes for about 60% of the roughly 670 donors and used that subset as a discovery cohort. To decide whether each TCR beta V gene segment behaved as functional or pseudogenic, an earlier analysis of fewer than 750 of the donors relied on high-throughput TCR beta sequencing.

The cohort comprised 710 or so healthy bone marrow donors. All cohort members were sampled while nominally healthy, although unrecorded immune exposures were likely present. The donor tested CMV seropositive and was one of the 289 seropositive cohort members. Each donor provided a peripheral blood sample, and peripheral blood mononuclear cells were used for TCR beta sequencing. Genomic DNA was extracted from the blood cell samples with the Qiagen DNeasy Blood Extraction Kit. According to the germline V gene (reference sequence), CDR1 reads LNHDA and CDR2 reads SQIVND. The germline ends are 12 bases apart after V is trimmed by 7 bases and J by 2 bases. The CDR3 contains 13 residues, cysteine and phenylalanine counted. Only CDR3 DNA remains: 39 bases, in frame from the first base. The protocol used for the library was the immunoSEQ multiplex PCR assay. For the multiplex PCR, a mixture combining 60 forward primers for TCR Vbeta segments and 13 reverse primers for TCR Jbeta segments was used. Amplification of the CDR3 region of rearranged TCR beta genes was performed with a multiplex PCR assay on genomic DNA. The Illumina HiSeq System was used to sequence the amplified TCR beta libraries as 87-base-pair reads. In the paper's pipeline: Across the 600 to 700 repertoires, a later analysis counted roughly 77 million unique TCR beta chains, 9 million to 14 million of which were shared by at least two donors. Raw reads were error-corrected and collapsed into unique sequences with a nearest-neighbor algorithm that merged closely related sequences to remove PCR and sequencing errors. CDR3 sequences were aligned to IMGT reference sequences to assign V, D and J gene segments. For a sequence to be retained, a match of at least six nucleotides to both a V gene segment and a J gene segment was required. A rearrangement counted as productive if the CDR3 had no stop codons and remained in frame with V and J, and every other rearrangement counted as non-productive. Following IMGT convention, CDR3 was defined as the stretch from the second conserved V-encoded cysteine up to the conserved J-encoded phenylalanine. The earlier analysis of a few hundred of the donors excluded any sequence lacking an unambiguous match to a single V gene segment. In an earlier analysis of several hundred of the donors, V segments were called functional above 56.7% productive rearrangements and were called segregating when the between-donor standard deviation exceeded 5%. A statistical classification framework was built to diagnose cytomegalovirus status from the catalog of TCR beta chain sequences. In a later analysis, V and J genes were assigned by comparing TCR nucleotide sequences against IMGT/GENE-DB human TR gene sequences. The TCRdist pipeline was used in a later analysis to assign CDR3 sequences and most-parsimonious VDJ recombination scenarios. In a later analysis, each TCR beta chain was defined by its CDR3 amino acid sequence together with its V-gene family, and reads without a unique V-gene family were excluded. As a way to deal with suspected cross-contamination and a sequencing artifact, a later analysis dropped 592 nucleotide sequences that were highly shared and had low generation probability. In a later analysis, a clonal expansion index was calculated for each public chain from normalized within-repertoire ranks of inferred template counts. In a later analysis, generation probabilities were computed with a VDJ recombination model fitted to out-of-frame rearrangements, and the resulting probabilities were checked against IGoR. A later analysis scored TCR-TCR, TCR-HLA and TCR-CMV co-occurrence with hypergeometric tests, applying a repertoire-size bias correction to TCR pairs. A later analysis estimated false discovery rates by permuting HLA or CMV assignments 20 times. A later analysis grouped co-occurring TCRs with DBSCAN, adding TCRdist sequence similarity when clustering within HLA-allele-positive subsets. Co-occurrence clustering excluded repertoires with fewer than 30,000 or more than 120,000 public chains, plus five with anomalous nucleotide sharing. TCRdb provides this immuneACCESS table in a form limited to in-frame rearrangements. Some clones are lacking; in checked studies, under half of them reflect an unresolved V gene, and why the rest are absent is not known. The V and J calls and clone size were taken over from that table, and D and trimming were inferred from the DNA. The sample table lists 160,000 or so clones, roughly 85% of them with a count of one. The ten biggest clones cover approximately 9.8% of the sample.

General conclusions and limits of the study: The earlier analysis of 450 to 700 of the donors excluded 15 to 20 rarely observed V segments, including chromosome 9 orphons, because counts were too low. At a false discovery rate of 0.05, a later analysis linked approximately 18,000 TCR beta sequences to specific HLA alleles. A later genetic analysis associated a missense DCLRE1C variant with V-gene and J-gene trimming of TCR beta chains, and an independent cohort replicated the association. In a later analysis, HLA-associated TCR beta chains were found to be more clonally expanded and to have lower generation probabilities than equally common non-associated chains. Across donors, most TCR sequences were observed very rarely, whereas some public TCRs were present in many individuals. In both the original and validation cohorts, the classifier was reported to diagnose cytomegalovirus status with high specificity and sensitivity. A further reported finding was that TCR beta sequences accurately predicted the HLA-A and HLA-B alleles for most subjects in the first cohort. This cohort had only TCR beta chains sequenced, and the lack of alpha or paired-chain data limited which features could be detected. Because some donors lacked HLA typing at each locus, the association tests relied only on the typed subset. Three of the identified cytomegalovirus-associated TCR beta chains were confirmed in vitro to be specific for cytomegalovirus antigens. Presence/absence analyses assumed roughly uniform sequencing depth across donors, an assumption that may not hold. An earlier analysis of around 540 of the donors showed that most TCR beta V segments appeared in productive rearrangements either about 90% or about 30% of the time, which broadly matched IMGT annotations. Assigning TCR associations to individual alleles was difficult when HLA alleles, especially DR and DQ, strongly co-occurred. For the cohort, immune exposure information was limited to CMV serostatus. In a later analysis, several top co-occurrence clusters were reported to appear linked to parvovirus B19, influenza, CMV and Epstein-Barr virus. In a later analysis, most CMV-associated TCR beta chains were found to appear HLA-restricted, with HLA associations seemingly driven largely by CMV exposure. The authors suggested that the approach could potentially be extended to other disease states and immunological phenotypes. Linkage disequilibrium might explain the correlated functional status among segregating V segments, but an unknown experimental factor could not be ruled out. The study gave a list of some 150 TCR beta chains associated with cytomegalovirus. Compared with the roughly 700-donor mean, donors in an Asian-associated ancestry cluster had fewer N-insertions in productive TCRs, according to a later genetic analysis. A cluster of highly shared sequence variants was judged likely to be a technical artifact of the sequencing pipeline. Some IMGT-functional V segments, including TRBV6-2 and TRBV6-3, could not be distinguished by the 87-base-pair reads and were therefore excluded. In a later analysis, the rate of TCR association differed among HLA loci, with DRB1 alleles having the most associated TCRs and HLA-C alleles having the fewest.

The chain is encoded by TRBV19 joined to TRBJ2-7, and possibly TRBD1, on 6 matching bases. Material: PBMCs. This TCR was sampled from a man aged 18 to 30 in good health and CMV-seropositive. The CDR3 here reads CASKGQGTYEQYF. The DNA reads as follows: TGTGCCAGTAAGGGTCAGGGGACCTACGAGCAGTACTTC.